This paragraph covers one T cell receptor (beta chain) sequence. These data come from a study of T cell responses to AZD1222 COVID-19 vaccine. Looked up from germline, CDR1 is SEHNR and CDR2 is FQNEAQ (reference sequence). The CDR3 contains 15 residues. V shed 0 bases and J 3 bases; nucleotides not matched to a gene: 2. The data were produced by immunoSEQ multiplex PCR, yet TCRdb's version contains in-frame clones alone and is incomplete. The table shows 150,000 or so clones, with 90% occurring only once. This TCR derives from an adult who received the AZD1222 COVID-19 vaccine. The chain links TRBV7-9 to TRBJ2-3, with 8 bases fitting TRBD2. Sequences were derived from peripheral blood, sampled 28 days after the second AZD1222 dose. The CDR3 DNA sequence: TGTGCCAGCAGCTTAGCGGGGACTAGGACAGATACGCAGTATTTT. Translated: CASSLAGTRTDTQYF.